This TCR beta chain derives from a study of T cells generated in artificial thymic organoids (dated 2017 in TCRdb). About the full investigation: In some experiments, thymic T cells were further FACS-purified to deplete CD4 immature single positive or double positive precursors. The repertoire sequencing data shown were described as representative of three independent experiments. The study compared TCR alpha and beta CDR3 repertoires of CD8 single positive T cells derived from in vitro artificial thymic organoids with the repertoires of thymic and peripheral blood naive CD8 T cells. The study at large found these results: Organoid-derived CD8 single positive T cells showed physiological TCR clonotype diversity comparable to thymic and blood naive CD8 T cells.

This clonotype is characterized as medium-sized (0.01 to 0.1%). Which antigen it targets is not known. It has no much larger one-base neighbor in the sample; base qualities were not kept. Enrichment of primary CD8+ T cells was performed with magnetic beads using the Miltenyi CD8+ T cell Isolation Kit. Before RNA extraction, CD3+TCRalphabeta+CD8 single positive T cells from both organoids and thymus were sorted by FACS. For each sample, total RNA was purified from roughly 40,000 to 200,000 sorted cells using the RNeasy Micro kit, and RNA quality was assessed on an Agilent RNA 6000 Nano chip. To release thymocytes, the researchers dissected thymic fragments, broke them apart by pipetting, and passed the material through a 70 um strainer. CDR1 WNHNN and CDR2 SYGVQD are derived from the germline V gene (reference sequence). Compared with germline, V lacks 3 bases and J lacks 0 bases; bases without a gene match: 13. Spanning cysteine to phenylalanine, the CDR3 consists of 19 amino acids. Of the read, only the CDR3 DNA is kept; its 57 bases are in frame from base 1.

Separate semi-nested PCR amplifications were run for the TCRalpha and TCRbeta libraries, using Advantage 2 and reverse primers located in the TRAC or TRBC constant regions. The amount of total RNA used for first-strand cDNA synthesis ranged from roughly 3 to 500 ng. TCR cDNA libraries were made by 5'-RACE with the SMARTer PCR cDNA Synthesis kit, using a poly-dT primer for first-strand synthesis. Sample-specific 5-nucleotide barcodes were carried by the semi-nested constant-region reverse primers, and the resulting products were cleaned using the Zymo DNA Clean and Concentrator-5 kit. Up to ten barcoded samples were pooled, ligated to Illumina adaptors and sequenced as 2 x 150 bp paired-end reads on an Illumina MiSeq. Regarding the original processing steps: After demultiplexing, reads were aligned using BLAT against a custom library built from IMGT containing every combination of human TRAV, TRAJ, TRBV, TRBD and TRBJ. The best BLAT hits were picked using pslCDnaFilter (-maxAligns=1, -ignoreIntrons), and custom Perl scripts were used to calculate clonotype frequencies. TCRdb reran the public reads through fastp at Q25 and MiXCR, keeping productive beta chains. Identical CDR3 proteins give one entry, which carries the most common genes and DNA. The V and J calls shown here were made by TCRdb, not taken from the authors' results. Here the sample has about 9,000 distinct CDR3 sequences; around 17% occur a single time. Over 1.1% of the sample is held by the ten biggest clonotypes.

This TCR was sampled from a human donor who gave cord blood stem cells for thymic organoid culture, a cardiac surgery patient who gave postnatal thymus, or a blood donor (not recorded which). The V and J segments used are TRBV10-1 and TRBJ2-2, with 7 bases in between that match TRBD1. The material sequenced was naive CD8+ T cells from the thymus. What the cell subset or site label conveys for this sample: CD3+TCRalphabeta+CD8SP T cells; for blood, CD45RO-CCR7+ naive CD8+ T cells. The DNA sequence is TGCGCCAGCAGTGAAGAAAGATTTTGGACAGGATCGAACACCGGGGAGCTGTTTTTT. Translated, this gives CASSEERFWTGSNTGELFF.